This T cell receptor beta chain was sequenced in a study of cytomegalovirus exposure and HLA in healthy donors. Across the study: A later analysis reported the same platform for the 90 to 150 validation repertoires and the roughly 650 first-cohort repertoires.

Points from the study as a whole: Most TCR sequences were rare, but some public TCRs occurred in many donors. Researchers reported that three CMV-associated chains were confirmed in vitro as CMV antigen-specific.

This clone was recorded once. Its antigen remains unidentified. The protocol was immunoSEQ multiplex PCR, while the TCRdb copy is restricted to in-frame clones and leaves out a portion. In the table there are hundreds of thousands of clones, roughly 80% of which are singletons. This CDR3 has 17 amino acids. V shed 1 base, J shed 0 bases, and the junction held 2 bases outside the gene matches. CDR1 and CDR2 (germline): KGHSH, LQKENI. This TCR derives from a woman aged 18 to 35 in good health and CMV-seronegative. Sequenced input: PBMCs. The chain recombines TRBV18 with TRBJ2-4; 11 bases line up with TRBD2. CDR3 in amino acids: CASSPQLAGVAKNIQYF. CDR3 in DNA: TGTGCCAGCTCACCACAACTAGCGGGAGTAGCCAAAAACATTCAGTACTTC.